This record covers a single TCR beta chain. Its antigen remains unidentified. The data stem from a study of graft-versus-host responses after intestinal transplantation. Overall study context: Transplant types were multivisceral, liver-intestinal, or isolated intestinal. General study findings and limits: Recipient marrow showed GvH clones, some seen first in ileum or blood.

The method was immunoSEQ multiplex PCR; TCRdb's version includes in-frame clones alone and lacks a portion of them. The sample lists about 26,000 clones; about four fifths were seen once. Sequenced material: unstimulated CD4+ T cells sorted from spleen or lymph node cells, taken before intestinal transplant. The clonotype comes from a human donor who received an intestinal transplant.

For the CDR3, the DNA is TGTGCCAGCAGCCCCTTCGGAGATAGCAATCAGCCCCAGCATTTT. It specifies CASSPFGDSNQPQHF. The rearrangement uses TRBV9 and TRBJ1-5; D is unresolved. CDR3 size: 15 residues. Germline V lookup: CDR1 SGDLS, CDR2 YYNGEE. Trimming cost V 4 bases and J 0 bases, with 11 bases left between them.